This TCR beta chain originates from a study of blood T cells in healthy people across ages. Study-level results: Nothing was known about donor CMV status, and this possibly confounded expanded clonotype changes. Age showed a roughly linear inverse relationship with TCR beta diversity per million T cells.

There are a few counts of this clonotype. The target antigen is unknown. Germline loops: CDR1 LNHDA, CDR2 SQIVND (reference sequence). V lost 4 bases, J lost 8 bases, and 14 bases lay in between. This CDR3 has 13 residues. A sample-barcoded 5' primer and a J-beta primer mix were used in a second PCR of roughly 7 to 12 cycles. Tagging of each cDNA molecule was performed by a template-switch adaptor with 12 random nucleotides. Per sample, CDR3-containing paired-end reads numbered at least 2.5 million. MiXCR was run by TCRdb on the 5' RACE reads, yielding one entry per CDR3 protein. The sample carries 550,000 to 700,000 distinct CDR3 sequences, 27% recorded once.

This chain links TRBV19 with TRBJ1-2, with D possibly TRBD1 on 5 matching bases. The clonotype originates from a woman in her seventies in good health. Sequences were obtained from blood. CDR3 loop: CASSRGREKGYTF. The CDR3 DNA sequence: TGTGCCAGTAGTAGAGGCAGGGAGAAGGGCTACACCTTC.